The T cell receptor beta chain described here comes from a study of T cell responses to AZD1222 COVID-19 vaccine. This CDR3 is built from 14 residues. The germline V gene has CDR1 LGHNA and CDR2 YSLEER. Losses at the gene ends were 4 bases for V and 3 bases for J; bases not matched to a gene: 3. Study results and limitations: Following two doses of AZD1222, Spike-specific TCR breadth and depth rose.

In its sample, this clone was seen once. The antigen is undetermined. The repertoire was sequenced with immunoSEQ multiplex PCR; TCRdb's copy has only in-frame clones and lacks some. Of some 91,000 clones listed, 85% to 95% are singletons. The TCR originated in an adult in good health. The chain employs TRBV4-3 and TRBJ2-3; 8 nucleotides line up with TRBD2. The starting material was peripheral blood, obtained on day 0 of AZD1222 vaccination. The CDR3 loop reads CASSPGLVTDTQYF. The CDR3 nucleotides read TGCGCCAGCAGCCCGGGACTAGTTACAGATACGCAGTATTTT.